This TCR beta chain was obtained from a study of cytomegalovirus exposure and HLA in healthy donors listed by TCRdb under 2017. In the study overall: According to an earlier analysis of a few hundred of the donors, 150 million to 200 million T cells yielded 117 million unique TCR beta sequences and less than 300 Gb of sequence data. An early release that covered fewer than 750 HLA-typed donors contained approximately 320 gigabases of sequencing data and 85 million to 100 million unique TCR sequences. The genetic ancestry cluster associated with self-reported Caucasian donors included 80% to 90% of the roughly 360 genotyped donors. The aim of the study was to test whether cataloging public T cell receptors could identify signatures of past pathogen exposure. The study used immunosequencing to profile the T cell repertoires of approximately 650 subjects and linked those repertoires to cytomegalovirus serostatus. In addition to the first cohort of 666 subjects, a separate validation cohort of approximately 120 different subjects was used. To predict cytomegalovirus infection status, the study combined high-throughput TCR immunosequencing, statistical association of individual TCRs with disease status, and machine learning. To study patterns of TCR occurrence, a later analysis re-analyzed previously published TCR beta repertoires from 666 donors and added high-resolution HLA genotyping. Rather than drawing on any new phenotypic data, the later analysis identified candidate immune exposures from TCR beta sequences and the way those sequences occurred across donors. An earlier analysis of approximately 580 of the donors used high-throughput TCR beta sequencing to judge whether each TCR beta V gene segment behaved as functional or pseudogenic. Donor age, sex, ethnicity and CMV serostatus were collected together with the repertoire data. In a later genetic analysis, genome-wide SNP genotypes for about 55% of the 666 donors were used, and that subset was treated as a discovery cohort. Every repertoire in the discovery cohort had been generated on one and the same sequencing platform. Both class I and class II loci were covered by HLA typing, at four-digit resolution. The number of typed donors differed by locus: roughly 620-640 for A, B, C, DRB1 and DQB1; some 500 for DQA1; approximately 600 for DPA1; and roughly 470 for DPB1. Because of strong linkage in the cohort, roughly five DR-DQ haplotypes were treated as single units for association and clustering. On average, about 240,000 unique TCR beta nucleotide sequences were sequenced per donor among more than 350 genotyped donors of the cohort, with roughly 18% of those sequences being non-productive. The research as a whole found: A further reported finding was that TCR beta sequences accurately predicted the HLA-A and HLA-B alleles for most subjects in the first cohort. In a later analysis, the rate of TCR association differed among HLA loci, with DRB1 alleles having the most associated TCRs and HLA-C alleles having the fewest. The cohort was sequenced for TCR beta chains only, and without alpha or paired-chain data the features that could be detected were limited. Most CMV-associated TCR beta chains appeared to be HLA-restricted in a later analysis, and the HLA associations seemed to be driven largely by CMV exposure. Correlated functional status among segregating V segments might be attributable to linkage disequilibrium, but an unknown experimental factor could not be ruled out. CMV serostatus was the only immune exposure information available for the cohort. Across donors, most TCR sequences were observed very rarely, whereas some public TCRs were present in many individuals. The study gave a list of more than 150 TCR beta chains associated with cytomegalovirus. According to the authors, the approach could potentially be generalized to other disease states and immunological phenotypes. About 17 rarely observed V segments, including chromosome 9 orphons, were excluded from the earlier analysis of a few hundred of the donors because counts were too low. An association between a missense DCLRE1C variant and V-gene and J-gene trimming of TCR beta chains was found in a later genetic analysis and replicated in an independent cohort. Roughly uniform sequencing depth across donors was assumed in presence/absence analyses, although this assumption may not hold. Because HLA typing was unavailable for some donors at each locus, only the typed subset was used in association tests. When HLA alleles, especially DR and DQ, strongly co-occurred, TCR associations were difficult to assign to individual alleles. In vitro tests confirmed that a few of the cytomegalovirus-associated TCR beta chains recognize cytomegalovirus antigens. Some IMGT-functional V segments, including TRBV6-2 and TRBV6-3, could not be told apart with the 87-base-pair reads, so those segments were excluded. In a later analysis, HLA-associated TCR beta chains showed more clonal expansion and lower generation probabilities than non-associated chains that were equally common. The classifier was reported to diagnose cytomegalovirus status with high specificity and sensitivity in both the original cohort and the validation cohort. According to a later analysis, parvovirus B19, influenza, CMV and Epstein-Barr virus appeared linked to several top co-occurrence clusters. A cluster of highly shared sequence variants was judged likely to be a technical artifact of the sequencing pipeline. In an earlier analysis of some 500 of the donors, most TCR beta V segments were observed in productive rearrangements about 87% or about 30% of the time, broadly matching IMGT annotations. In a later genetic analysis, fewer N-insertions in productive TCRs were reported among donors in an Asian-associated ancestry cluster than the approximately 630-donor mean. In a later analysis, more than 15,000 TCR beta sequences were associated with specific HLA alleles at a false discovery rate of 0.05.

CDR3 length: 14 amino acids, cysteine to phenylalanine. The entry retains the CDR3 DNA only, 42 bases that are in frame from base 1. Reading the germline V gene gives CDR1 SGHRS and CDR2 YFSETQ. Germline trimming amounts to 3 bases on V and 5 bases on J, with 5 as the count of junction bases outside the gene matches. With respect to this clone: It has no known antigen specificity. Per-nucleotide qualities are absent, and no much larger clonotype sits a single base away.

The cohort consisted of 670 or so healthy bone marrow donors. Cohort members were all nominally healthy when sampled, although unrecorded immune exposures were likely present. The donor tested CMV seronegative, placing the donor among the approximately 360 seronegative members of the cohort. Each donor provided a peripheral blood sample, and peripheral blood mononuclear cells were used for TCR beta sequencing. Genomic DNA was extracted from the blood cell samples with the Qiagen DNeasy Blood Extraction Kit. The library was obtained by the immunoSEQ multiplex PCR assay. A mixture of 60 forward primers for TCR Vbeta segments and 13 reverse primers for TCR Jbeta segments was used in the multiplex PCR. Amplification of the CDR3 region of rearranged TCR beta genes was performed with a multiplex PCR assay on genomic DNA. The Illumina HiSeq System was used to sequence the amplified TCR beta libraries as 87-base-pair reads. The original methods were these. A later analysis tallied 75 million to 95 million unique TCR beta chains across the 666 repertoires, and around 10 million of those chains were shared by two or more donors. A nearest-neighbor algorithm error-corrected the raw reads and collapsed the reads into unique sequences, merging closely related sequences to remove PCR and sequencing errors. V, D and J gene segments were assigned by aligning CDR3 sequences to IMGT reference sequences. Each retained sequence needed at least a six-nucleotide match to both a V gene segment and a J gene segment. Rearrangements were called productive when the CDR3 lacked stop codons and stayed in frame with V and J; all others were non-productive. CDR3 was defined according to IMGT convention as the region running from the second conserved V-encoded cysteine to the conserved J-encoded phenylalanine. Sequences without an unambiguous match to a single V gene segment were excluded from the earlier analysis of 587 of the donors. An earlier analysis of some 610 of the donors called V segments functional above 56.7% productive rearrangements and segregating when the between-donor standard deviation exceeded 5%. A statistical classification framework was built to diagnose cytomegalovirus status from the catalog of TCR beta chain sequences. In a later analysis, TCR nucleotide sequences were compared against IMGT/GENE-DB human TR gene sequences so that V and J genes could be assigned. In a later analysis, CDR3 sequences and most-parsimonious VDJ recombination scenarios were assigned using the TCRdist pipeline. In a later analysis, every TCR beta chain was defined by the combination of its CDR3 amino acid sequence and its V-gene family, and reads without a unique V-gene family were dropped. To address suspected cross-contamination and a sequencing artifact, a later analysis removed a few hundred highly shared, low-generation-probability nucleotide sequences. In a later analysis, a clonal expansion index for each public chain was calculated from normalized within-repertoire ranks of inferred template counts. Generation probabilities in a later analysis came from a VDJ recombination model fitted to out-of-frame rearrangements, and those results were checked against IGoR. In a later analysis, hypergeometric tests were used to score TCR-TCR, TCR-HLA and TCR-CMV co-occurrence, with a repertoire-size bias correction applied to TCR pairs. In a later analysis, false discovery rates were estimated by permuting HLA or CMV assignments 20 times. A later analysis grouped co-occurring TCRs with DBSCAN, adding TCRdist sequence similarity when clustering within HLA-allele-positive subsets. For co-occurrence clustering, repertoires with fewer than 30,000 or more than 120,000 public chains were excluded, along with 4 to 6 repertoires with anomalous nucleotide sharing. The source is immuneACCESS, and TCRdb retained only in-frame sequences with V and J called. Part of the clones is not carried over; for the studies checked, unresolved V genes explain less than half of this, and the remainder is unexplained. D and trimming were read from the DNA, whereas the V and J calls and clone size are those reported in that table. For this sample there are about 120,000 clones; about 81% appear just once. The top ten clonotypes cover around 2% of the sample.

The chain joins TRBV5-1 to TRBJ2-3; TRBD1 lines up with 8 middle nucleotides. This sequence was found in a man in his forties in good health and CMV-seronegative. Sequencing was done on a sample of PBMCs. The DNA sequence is TGCGCCAGCAGCTCTGGACAGGGTGTAGATACGCAGTATTTT. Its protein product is CASSSGQGVDTQYF.